Reported below is one TCR beta chain. The antigen remains unidentified. This CDR3 has 18 amino acids. V dropped 6 bases and J dropped 3; count of bases not matched to a gene: 17. Germline assignment: CDR1 PRHDT and CDR2 FYEKMQ (reference sequence). The sample belongs to a study of cytotoxic CD8 clonotypes in ibrutinib-treated CLL. Study observations and caveats: Researchers report that baseline clonality outpaced age-matched healthy donors and tracked circulating CD8+ T-cell counts. Rare overall, public clonotypes shrank or held steady under therapy.

Assay used: immunoSEQ multiplex PCR; TCRdb lists only in-frame clones, some missing. The sample includes some 140,000 clones, about 91% seen only once; the top ten take 9.5% to 14%. This sample comprised PBMCs, obtained after 12 months of ibrutinib treatment. The TCR was taken from a human donor with chronic lymphocytic leukemia. The chain is built from TRBV13 and TRBJ2-1, with 7 bases aligning to TRBD2. The CDR3 region has the DNA TGTGCCAGCAGTTCTTCTTCTGGGGCGGGAGAACACTACAATGAGCAGTTCTTC. It encodes CASSSSSGAGEHYNEQFF.